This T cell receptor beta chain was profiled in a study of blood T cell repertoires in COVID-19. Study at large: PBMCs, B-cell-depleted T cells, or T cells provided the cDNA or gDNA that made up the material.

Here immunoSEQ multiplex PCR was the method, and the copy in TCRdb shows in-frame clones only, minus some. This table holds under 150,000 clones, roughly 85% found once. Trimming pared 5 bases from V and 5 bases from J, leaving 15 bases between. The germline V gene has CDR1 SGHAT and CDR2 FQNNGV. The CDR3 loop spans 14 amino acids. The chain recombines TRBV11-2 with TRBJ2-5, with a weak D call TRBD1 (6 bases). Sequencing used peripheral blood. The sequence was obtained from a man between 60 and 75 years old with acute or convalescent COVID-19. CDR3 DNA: TGTGCCAGCAGCCGTCCGACAGGTCCGGAGACCCAGTACTTC. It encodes CASSRPTGPETQYF.